These 22 T cell receptor beta chains were sequenced from one sample in a study of OX40 agonist ivuxolimab in advanced cancers. Sequencing was performed with immunoSEQ multiplex PCR; in TCRdb, only in-frame clones are kept and a portion is missing. The data contain about 67,000 clones, about 85% of them seen just once; the ten biggest clones take up 2%. Here the sequenced sample was CD4+ or CD8+ T cells sorted from blood, taken in a trial of the OX40 agonist ivuxolimab. These receptors were collected from an adult with an advanced solid tumor such as melanoma, head and neck, liver or kidney cancer.

V usage is TRBV18 and J usage is TRBJ2-5; 13 nucleotides line up with TRBD2. Germline V gives CDR1 KGHSH, CDR2 LQKENI. The CDR3 contains 16 residues. V trimming: 8 bases; J trimming: 2 bases; junction bases outside the gene matches: 8. CDR3 nucleotides: TGTGCCAGCGCCCTGGGACTAGCGGGGCGGCAAGAGACCCAGTACTTC. Translating gives CASALGLAGRQETQYF.

The V call is TRBV7-2, the J call TRBJ1-2; TRBD1 is a possible D gene (6 bases). Trimming removed 2 bases at V and 3 bases at J, with 13 bases between. CDR3 length: 15 amino acids. Germline assignment: CDR1 SGHTA and CDR2 FQGNSA. This CDR3 is CASSLTGQPDYGYTF. The DNA for the CDR3 is TGTGCCAGCAGCTTAACCGGACAGCCTGACTATGGCTACACCTTC.

This clone was seen more than once but under ten times. The chain joins TRBV19 to TRBJ1-1; 7 bases match TRBD1. The CDR3 consists of 13 residues. Germline-derived CDR1 and CDR2 are LNHDA and SQIVND (reference sequence). J lost 5 bases, V lost 3 bases, and 3 bases had no gene match. The CDR3 reads CASSIPGQTEAFF. In nucleotides, the CDR3 is TGTGCCAGTAGTATCCCGGGACAGACTGAAGCTTTCTTT.

The gene calls are TRBV5-4 and TRBJ2-7; 9 positions agree with TRBD2. The CDR3 has 17 residues. With V trimmed by 2 bases and J by 0 bases, 9 bases remained unmatched. In germline, CDR1 is SGHNT, CDR2 YYREEE (reference sequence). The DNA for the CDR3 is TGTGCCAGCAGCTTACGTCGTGGTAGCGGGAGCTCCTACGAGCAGTACTTC. This translates into CASSLRRGSGSSYEQYF. Supplemented by reference TRBV5-4 and TRBJ2-7, the full variable domain reads ETGVTQSPTHLIKTRGQQVTLRCSSQSGHNTVSWYQQALGQGPQFIFQYYREEENGRGNFPPRFSGLQFPNYSSELNVNALELDDSALYLCASSLRRGSGSSYEQYFGPGTRLTVT.

This clone turned up a few times. This chain connects TRBV21-1 to TRBJ1-5; the D call in the table, TRBD1, was not verified against the DNA. TRBV21-1 is an annotated pseudogene. The length of the CDR3 is 17 residues. The CDR3 reads CASSTPGTGDSNQPQHF. CDR3 nucleotide sequence: TGTGCCAGCAGCACACCCGGGACAGGGGATAGCAATCAGCCCCAGCATTTT.

V gene TRBV30 combines with J gene TRBJ2-5, with D possibly being TRBD2 (5 bases). With 2 bases removed from V and 7 bases from J, the gap between germline ends came to 8 bases. Germline V CDR1 and CDR2: GTSNPN, SVGIG (reference sequence). CDR3 length equals 11 residues. Here the CDR3 DNA reads TGTGCCTGGAGTTTAGCGCCGACCCAGTACTTC. Protein: CAWSLAPTQYF. Using reference TRBV30 and TRBJ2-5 for the parts outside the CDR3, the full variable domain is SQTIHQWPATLVQPVGSPLSLECTVEGTSNPNLYWYRQAAGRGLQLLFYSVGIGQISSEVPQNLSASRPQDRQFILSSKKLLLSDSGFYLCAWSLAPTQYFGPGTRLLVL.

This chain links TRBV6-1 with TRBJ1-5; possibly TRBD1 for D (6 bases). V gave up 8 bases and J gave up 4 bases, with 15 bases separating them. The CDR3 length is 14 residues. Germline V gives CDR1 MNHNS, CDR2 SASEGT. The CDR3 region has the DNA TGTGCCAGCCTGGGGGGCGTAAGGAATCAGCCCCAGCATTTT. Encoded protein: CASLGGVRNQPQHF.

This clone showed up just once. The CDR3 DNA reads as TGTGCCAGCAGTGACGGTCCCCTCTCTGGAAACACCATATATTTT. As protein: CASSDGPLSGNTIYF. The chain is built from TRBV6-1 and TRBJ1-3; D is unclear. The V end lost 3 bases, the J end lost 0 bases, and 9 bases lay between the germline ends. Germline V gene lookup returns CDR1 MNHNS and CDR2 SASEGT. This CDR3 has 15 residues.

This clone turned up a few times. The rearrangement joins TRBV30 to TRBJ2-7; TRBD1 agrees at 7 bases. The V gene's germline CDR1 is GTSNPN and CDR2 SVGIG (reference sequence). CDR3 length equals 13 residues. Trimming removed 3 bases from V and 4 bases from J; junction bases left unmatched: 6. This CDR3 reads CAWRQGQKYEQYF. DNA of the CDR3: TGTGCCTGGAGACAGGGACAGAAATACGAGCAGTACTTC.

The J gene is TRBJ2-1, the V gene TRBV5-1, with D possibly called TRBD1 or TRBD2 (5 bases each). Trimming pared 4 bases from V and 8 bases from J, leaving 16 bases between. Germline V gene data show CDR1 as SGHRS and CDR2 as YFSETQ. CDR3 length equals 14 residues. For the CDR3, the DNA is TGCGCCAGCAGCCGTGAGGGGATGCTCGATGAGCAGTTCTTC. Encoded protein: CASSREGMLDEQFF.

The chain links TRBV18 to TRBJ2-5; D is possibly TRBD1 (5 bases). Germline V gene sequence: CDR1 KGHSH, CDR2 LQKENI. V shed 6 bases and J shed 5 bases, with 10 bases lying between them. This CDR3 is 12 amino acids long. The CDR3 coding sequence is TGTGCCAGCTCTTCAGGGTCCGAGACCCAGTACTTC. It encodes CASSSGSETQYF.

This sequence joins TRBV18 and TRBJ1-1; D not certain. Germline-derived CDR1 and CDR2 are KGHSH and LQKENI. V dropped 2 bases and J dropped 10 bases, with 14 bases sitting between them. The CDR3 has 13 residues. This CDR3 reads CASSPSPRGRAFF. The CDR3 coding sequence is TGTGCCAGCTCACCAAGTCCCCGGGGTAGAGCTTTCTTT.

This clone was detected only once. The rearrangement uses TRBV11-2 and TRBJ2-7; TRBD2 matches at 9 bases. Losses at the gene ends were 4 bases for V and 1 base for J; bases not matched to a gene: 5. The length of the CDR3 is 15 residues. From germline, CDR1 is SGHAT and CDR2 FQNNGV. Here the CDR3 reads CASSWSGGTSYEQYF. The CDR3 DNA reads as TGTGCCAGCAGCTGGAGCGGGGGGACATCCTACGAGCAGTACTTC. Based on the CDR3 plus reference TRBV11-2 and TRBJ2-7, the full variable domain is EAGVAQSPRYKIIEKRQSVAFWCNPISGHATLYWYQQILGQGPKLLIQFQNNGVVDDSQLPKDRFSAERLKGVDSTLKIQPAKLEDSAVYLCASSWSGGTSYEQYFGPGTRLTVT.

A single count supports this clone. This rearrangement joins TRBV18 to TRBJ1-1, with TRBD1 identical over 10 bases. This CDR3 comprises 16 residues. The junction had 10 bases not matched to a gene; V was cut back by 4 bases and J by 5 bases. CDR1 and CDR2 from the germline V gene are KGHSH and LQKENI. CDR3 sequence (DNA): TGTGCCAGCTCACTTGCCCCGGGACAGGGGAGGACTGAAGCTTTCTTT. It encodes CASSLAPGQGRTEAFF.

This clone was detected once. The V gene is TRBV19, the J gene TRBJ1-4, with D possibly TRBD1 on 5 matching bases. CDR1 and CDR2 (germline): LNHDA, SQIVND (reference sequence). This CDR3 contains 18 residues. Trimming pared 3 bases from V and 0 bases from J, leaving 17 bases between. The CDR3 DNA reads as TGTGCCAGTAGTATTGGGACGGGATATTTTGCAACTAATGAAAAACTGTTTTTT. This sequence encodes CASSIGTGYFATNEKLFF. Filled out from reference TRBV19 and TRBJ1-4, the complete variable domain reads DGGITQSPKYLFRKEGQNVTLSCEQNLNHDAMYWYRQDPGQGLRLIYYSQIVNDFQKGDIAEGYSVSREKKESFPLTVTSAQKNPTAFYLCASSIGTGYFATNEKLFFGSGTQLSVL.

This chain connects TRBV18 to TRBJ1-1; 7 nucleotides agree with TRBD1. CDR3 length: 18 amino acids. The germline gives CDR1 KGHSH, CDR2 LQKENI. The V segment lost 3 bases and the J segment 0 bases; nucleotides outside the gene matches: 13. The CDR3 reads CASSPGQAAVFMNTEAFF. The CDR3 coding sequence is TGTGCCAGCTCACCCGGACAGGCCGCCGTTTTCATGAACACTGAAGCTTTCTTT.

J is TRBJ2-7 and V is TRBV6-6; D possibly matches TRBD1 or TRBD2 (6 bases each). The CDR3 spans 15 residues. The V and J ends lost 5 bases and 6 bases respectively, with 20 bases between them. Germline lookup yields CDR1 MNHNY and CDR2 SVGAGI (reference sequence). The DNA of the CDR3 is TGTGCCAGCAGTGAGACCGGGACGGGGGCCCGCGAGCAGTACTTC. As protein: CASSETGTGAREQYF.

The rearrangement links TRBV13 to TRBJ2-1, with TRBD2 matching 11 bases. The CDR3 runs to 16 residues. Trimming at V came to 1 base and at J to 6 bases, leaving 5 bases not matched to a gene. Germline V gene lookup returns CDR1 PRHDT and CDR2 FYEKMQ (reference sequence). The CDR3 sequence is CASSLASGRMSNEQFF. The CDR3, as DNA: TGTGCCAGCAGCTTAGCTAGCGGGAGGATGAGCAATGAGCAGTTCTTC. The variable domain in full, with the rest retrieved from reference TRBV13 and TRBJ2-1, is AAGVIQSPRHLIKEKRETATLKCYPIPRHDTVYWYQQGPGQDPQFLISFYEKMQSDKGSIPDRFSAQQFSDYHSELNMSSLELGDSALYFCASSLASGRMSNEQFFGPGTRLTVL.

The chain uses TRBV28 and TRBJ2-7; no reliable D call. The CDR3 runs 13 residues. Looked up from germline, CDR1 is MDHEN and CDR2 is SYDVKM. With 1 base removed from V and 2 bases from J, the gap between germline ends came to 6 bases. For the CDR3, the DNA is TGTGCCAGCAGTTTATTCTTGACCTACGAGCAGTACTTC. It codes for CASSLFLTYEQYF.

The genes are TRBV2 and TRBJ2-3, with 8 bases aligning to TRBD2. CDR1 is SNHLY and CDR2 is FYNNEI in the germline V gene. This CDR3 is 18 amino acids long. With V trimmed by 2 bases and J by 4 bases, 14 bases remained unmatched. The CDR3 spells CASSELSWAAGGSDTQYF. CDR3 DNA: TGTGCCAGCAGTGAATTGTCTTGGGCGGCGGGAGGATCAGATACGCAGTATTTT.

This clone was observed a few times. The J gene is TRBJ1-1, the V gene TRBV6-5; tentatively, D is TRBD1 (5 bases). The V and J ends lost 2 bases and 14 bases respectively, with 12 bases between them. This CDR3 comprises 11 residues. Germline CDR1 MNHEY, CDR2 SVGAGI. CDR3 in DNA: TGTGCCAGCAGTTACAGGCGGACAAGATTCTTT. It is translated as CASSYRRTRFF.

The chain links TRBV29-1 to TRBJ2-3, with D perhaps matching TRBD2 (5 bases). V was shortened by 0 bases and J by 5 bases, with 12 bases between the two germline ends. The CDR3 has 14 amino acids. Germline CDR1 reads SQVTM; CDR2 reads ANQGSEA. The CDR3 DNA reads as TGCAGCGTTGAAGATCCGGGCCGGGGAGATACGCAGTATTTT. The encoded protein is CSVEDPGRGDTQYF.